This T cell receptor beta chain was observed in a study of beta chain features in type 1 diabetes. Only one count was recorded for this clone. J was trimmed by 3 bases and V by 3 bases; bases with no gene match: 4. This CDR3 contains 15 residues. CDR1 and CDR2 from the germline V gene are MNHEY and SMNVEV (reference sequence). Expressed TCRB transcripts got sequenced, as all isolated RNA was reverse transcribed. Sequenced by immunoSEQ multiplex PCR; TCRdb stores in-frame clones only, minus some. The sample holds 35,000 to 45,000 clones; 55% to 70% are singletons and the top ten take around 2%. The sample taken for sequencing was Tregs from blood. This clonotype originated in a woman in her twenties or thirties in good health. V usage is TRBV27 and J usage is TRBJ2-7; TRBD2 agrees at 11 bases. This CDR3 is CASSFSLAGVYEQYF. The CDR3 DNA reads TGTGCCAGCAGTTTCTCACTAGCGGGAGTCTACGAGCAGTACTTC.